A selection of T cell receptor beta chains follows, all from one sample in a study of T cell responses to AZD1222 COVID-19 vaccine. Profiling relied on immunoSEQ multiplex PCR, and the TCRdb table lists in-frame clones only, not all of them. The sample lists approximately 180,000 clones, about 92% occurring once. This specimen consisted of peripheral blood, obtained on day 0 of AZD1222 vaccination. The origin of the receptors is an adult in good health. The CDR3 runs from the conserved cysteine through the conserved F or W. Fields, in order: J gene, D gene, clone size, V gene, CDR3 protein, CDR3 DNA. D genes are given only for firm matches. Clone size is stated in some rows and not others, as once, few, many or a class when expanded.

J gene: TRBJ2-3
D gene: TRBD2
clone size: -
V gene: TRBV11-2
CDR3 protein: CASGTSGRADTQYF
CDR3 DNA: TGTGCCAGCGGGACTAGCGGGAGGGCAGATACGCAGTATTTT

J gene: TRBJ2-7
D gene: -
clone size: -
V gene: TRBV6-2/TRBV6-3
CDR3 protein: CASSTPGHSYEQYF
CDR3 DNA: TGTGCCAGCAGTACCCCGGGGCATTCGTACGAGCAGTACTTC

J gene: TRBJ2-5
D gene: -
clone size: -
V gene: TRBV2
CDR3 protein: CASTSTGEETQYF
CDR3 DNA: TGTGCCAGCACCTCGACAGGAGAAGAGACCCAGTACTTC

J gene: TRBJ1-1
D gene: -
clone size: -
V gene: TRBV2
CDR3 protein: CASSKDLNTEAFF
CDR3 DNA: TGTGCCAGCAGTAAGGACCTGAACACTGAAGCTTTCTTT

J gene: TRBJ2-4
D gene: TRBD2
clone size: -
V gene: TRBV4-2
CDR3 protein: CASSQGRLAGGPGPLAKNIQYF
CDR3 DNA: TGTGCCAGCAGCCAAGGGCGCCTAGCGGGAGGGCCGGGGCCCCTAGCCAAAAACATTCAGTACTTC

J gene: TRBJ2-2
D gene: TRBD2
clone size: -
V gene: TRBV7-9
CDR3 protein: CASSLGQSGRAPGELFF
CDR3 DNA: TGTGCCAGCAGCTTGGGTCAAAGCGGGAGGGCCCCCGGGGAGCTGTTTTTT

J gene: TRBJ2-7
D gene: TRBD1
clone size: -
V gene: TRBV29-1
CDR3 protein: CSVKVQGARYEQYF
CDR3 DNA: TGCAGCGTTAAGGTACAGGGGGCTAGATACGAGCAGTACTTC

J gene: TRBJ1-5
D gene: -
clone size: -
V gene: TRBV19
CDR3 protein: CASSIPGGGSNQPQHF
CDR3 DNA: TGTGCCAGTAGTATCCCGGGTGGGGGTAGCAATCAGCCCCAGCATTTT

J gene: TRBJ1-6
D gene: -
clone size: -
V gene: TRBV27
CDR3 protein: CASSFRGSPLHF
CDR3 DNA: TGTGCCAGCAGTTTCCGGGGCTCACCCCTCCACTTT

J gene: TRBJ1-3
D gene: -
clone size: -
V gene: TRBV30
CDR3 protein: CAWSVGKRRGNTIYF
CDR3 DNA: TGTGCCTGGAGTGTTGGGAAGCGCCGGGGAAACACCATATATTTT

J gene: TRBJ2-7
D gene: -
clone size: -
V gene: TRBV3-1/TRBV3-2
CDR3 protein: CASSRTDNEQYF
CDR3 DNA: TGTGCCAGCAGCCGGACAGATAACGAGCAGTACTTC

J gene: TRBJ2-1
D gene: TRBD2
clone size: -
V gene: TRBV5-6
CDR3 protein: CASSGGTSGRASSYNEQFF
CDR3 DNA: TGTGCCAGCAGCGGCGGGACTAGCGGGAGGGCCAGCTCCTACAATGAGCAGTTCTTC

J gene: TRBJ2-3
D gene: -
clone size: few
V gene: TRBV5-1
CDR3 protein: CASSLAGDYTQYF
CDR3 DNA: TGCGCCAGCAGCTTGGCGGGAGATTATACGCAGTATTTT

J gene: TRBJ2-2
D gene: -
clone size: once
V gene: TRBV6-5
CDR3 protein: CASKWTGHTGELFF
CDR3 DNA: TGTGCCAGCAAATGGACTGGTCACACCGGGGAGCTGTTTTTT

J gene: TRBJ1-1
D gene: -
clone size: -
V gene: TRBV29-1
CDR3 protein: CSVGTGINTEAFF
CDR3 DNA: TGCAGCGTTGGTACGGGCATAAACACTGAAGCTTTCTTT

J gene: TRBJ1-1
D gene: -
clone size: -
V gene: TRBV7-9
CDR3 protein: CASSLAQGPTEAFF
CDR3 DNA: TGTGCCAGCAGCTTAGCTCAGGGACCCACTGAAGCTTTCTTT

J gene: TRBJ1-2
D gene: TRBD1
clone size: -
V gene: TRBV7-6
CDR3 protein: CASSPGQGAYGYTF
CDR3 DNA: TGTGCCAGCAGCCCTGGACAGGGGGCATATGGCTACACCTTC

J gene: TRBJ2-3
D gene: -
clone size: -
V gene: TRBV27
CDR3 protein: CASSLSSTDTQYF
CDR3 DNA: TGTGCCAGCAGTTTATCAAGCACAGATACGCAGTATTTT

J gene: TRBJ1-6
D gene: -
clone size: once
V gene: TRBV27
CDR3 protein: CASSAPNSPLHF
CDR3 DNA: TGTGCCAGCAGTGCGCCTAATTCACCCCTCCACTTT

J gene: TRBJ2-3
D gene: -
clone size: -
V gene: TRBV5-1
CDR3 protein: CASSLADSTDTQYF
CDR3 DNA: TGCGCCAGCAGCTTGGCTGACTCCACAGATACGCAGTATTTT

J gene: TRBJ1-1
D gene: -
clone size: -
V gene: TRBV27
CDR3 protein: CASSKNTFWTEAFF
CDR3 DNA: TGTGCCAGCAGTAAGAACACCTTTTGGACTGAAGCTTTCTTT

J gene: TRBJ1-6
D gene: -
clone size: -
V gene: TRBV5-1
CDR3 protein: CASHLGSTTNSPLHF
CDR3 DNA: TGCGCCAGCCACCTGGGGTCCACGACAAATTCACCCCTCCACTTT

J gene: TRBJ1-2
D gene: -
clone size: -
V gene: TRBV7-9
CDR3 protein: CASSLGGAYGYTF
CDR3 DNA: TGTGCCAGCAGCTTAGGGGGCGCCTATGGCTACACCTTC

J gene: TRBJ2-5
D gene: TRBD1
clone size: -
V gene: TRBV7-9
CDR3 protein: CASSSWDREETQYF
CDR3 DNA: TGTGCCAGCAGCTCGTGGGACAGAGAAGAGACCCAGTACTTC

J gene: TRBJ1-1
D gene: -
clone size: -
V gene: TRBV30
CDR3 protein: CAWSPRDGAAFF
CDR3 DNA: TGTGCCTGGAGTCCCCGAGACGGGGCGGCTTTCTTT

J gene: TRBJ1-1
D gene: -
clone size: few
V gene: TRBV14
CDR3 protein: CASSPAGGGGTEAFF
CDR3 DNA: TGTGCCAGCAGCCCTGCGGGGGGGGGCGGTACTGAAGCTTTCTTT

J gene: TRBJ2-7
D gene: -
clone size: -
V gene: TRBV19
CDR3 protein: CASKGLGGDYEQYF
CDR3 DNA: TGTGCCAGTAAGGGGCTTGGAGGCGACTACGAGCAGTACTTC

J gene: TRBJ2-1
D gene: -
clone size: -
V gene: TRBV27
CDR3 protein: CASSLEGEVYNEQFF
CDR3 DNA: TGTGCCAGCAGTTTGGAGGGAGAGGTCTACAATGAGCAGTTCTTC

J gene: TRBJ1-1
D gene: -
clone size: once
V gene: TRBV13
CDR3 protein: CASSHGPNTEAFF
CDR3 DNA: TGTGCCAGCTCCCATGGGCCGAACACTGAAGCTTTCTTT

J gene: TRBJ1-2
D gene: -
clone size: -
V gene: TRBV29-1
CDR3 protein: CSVDAFYYGYTF
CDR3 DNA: TGCAGCGTTGATGCCTTTTACTATGGCTACACCTTC

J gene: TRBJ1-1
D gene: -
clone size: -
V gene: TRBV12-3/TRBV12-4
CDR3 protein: CASSLRLGTEAFF
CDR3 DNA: TGTGCCAGCAGTTTAAGGTTGGGCACTGAAGCTTTCTTT

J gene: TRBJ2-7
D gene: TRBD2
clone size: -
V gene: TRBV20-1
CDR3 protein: CSASVAGNYEQYF
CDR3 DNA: TGCAGTGCTAGTGTAGCGGGGAACTACGAGCAGTACTTC

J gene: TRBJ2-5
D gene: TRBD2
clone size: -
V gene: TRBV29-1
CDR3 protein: CSVGGKLAGGQETQYF
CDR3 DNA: TGCAGCGTTGGGGGGAAGCTAGCGGGAGGTCAAGAGACCCAGTACTTC

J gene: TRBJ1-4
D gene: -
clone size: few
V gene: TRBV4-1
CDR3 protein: CASSQDSGMTNEKLFF
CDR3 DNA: TGCGCCAGCAGCCAAGACTCGGGAATGACTAATGAAAAACTGTTTTTT

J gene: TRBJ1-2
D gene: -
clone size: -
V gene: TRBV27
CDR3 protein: CASSPGATNYGYTF
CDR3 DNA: TGTGCCAGCAGTCCCGGGGCCACTAACTATGGCTACACCTTC

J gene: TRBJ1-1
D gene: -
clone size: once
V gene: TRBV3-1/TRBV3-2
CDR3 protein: CASSQAPGQLNTEAFF
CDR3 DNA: TGTGCCAGCAGCCAAGCCCCCGGACAGCTGAACACTGAAGCTTTCTTT

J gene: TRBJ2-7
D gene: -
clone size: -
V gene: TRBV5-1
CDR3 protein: CASSSSGGPLEQYF
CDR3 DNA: TGCGCCAGCAGCAGTAGCGGCGGCCCCCTCGAGCAGTACTTC

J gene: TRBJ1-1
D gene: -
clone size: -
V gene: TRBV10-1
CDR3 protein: CASSESHTVRDTEAFF
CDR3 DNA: TGCGCCAGCAGTGAGTCTCACACGGTGAGAGACACTGAAGCTTTCTTT

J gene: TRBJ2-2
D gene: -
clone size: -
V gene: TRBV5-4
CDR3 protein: CASSPRTAANTGELFF
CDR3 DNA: TGTGCCAGCAGTCCAAGGACGGCAGCAAACACCGGGGAGCTGTTTTTT

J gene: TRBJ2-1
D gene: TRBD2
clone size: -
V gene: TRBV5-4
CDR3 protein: CASSFSGGTYNEQFF
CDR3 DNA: TGTGCCAGCAGCTTTAGCGGGGGGACCTACAATGAGCAGTTCTTC

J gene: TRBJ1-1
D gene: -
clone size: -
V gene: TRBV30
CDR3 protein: CASTVIPDTEAFF
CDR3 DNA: TGTGCCTCCACGGTCATCCCGGACACTGAAGCTTTCTTT

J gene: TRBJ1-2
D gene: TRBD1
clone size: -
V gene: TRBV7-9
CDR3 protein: CASSLGTGNYGYTF
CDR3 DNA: TGTGCCAGCAGCTTAGGGACAGGCAACTATGGCTACACCTTC

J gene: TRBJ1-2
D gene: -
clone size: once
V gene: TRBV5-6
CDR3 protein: CASSSQRDYGYTF
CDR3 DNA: TGTGCCAGCAGCTCACAGCGGGACTATGGCTACACCTTC

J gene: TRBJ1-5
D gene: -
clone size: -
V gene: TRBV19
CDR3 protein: CASSIGQASNQPQHF
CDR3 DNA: TGTGCCAGTAGTATAGGACAGGCTAGCAATCAGCCCCAGCATTTT

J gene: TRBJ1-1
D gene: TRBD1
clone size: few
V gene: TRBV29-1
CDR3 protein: CSVEGQGNTEAFF
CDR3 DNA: TGCAGCGTTGAGGGACAGGGGAACACTGAAGCTTTCTTT

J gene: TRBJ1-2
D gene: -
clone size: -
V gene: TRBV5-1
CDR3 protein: CASSLVRVDYGYTF
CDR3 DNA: TGCGCCAGCAGCTTGGTCAGGGTAGACTATGGCTACACCTTC

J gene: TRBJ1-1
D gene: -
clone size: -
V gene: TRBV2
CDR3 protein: CASSEGLQGTEAFF
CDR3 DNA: TGTGCCAGCAGTGAAGGCCTGCAGGGCACTGAAGCTTTCTTT

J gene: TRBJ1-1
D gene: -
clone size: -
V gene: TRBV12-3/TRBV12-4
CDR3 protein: CASSGGQNTEAFF
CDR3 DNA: TGTGCCAGCAGCGGGGGACAGAACACTGAAGCTTTCTTT

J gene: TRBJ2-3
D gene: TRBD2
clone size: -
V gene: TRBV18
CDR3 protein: CASSPGLAYDGQYF
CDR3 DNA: TGTGCCAGCTCACCTGGACTAGCCTATGATGGGCAGTATTTT

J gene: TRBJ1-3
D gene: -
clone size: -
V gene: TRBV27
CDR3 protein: CASSLGRGAGNTIYF
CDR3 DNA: TGTGCCAGCAGTCTCGGCCGGGGAGCTGGAAACACCATATATTTT

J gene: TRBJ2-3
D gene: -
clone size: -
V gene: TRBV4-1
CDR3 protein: CASSQDKGKKADTQYF
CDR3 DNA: TGCGCCAGCAGCCAAGATAAGGGCAAAAAGGCAGATACGCAGTATTTT